This T cell receptor beta chain was identified in a study of Ad26.COV2.S vaccination and SARS-CoV-2 variants. The study, taken as a whole, reports: Post-vaccination breadth of spike-specific CD8+ and CD4+ T cell responses was reportedly substantial. It was found that vaccine and placebo recipients had similar non-spike TCR breadth. TCR breadth and depth estimates may have understated total T cell responses. Vaccine recipients posted higher spike-specific TCR breadth than their placebo counterparts.

On this clone itself: Antigen specificity is unknown.

The method was immunoSEQ multiplex PCR; TCRdb's version includes in-frame clones alone and lacks a portion of them. The table includes some 180,000 clones, roughly 85% detected once. Germline CDR1 and CDR2: LNHDA and SQIVND (reference sequence). The CDR3 is 14 residues long. V shed 9 bases and J shed 3 bases, with 17 bases lying between them. This rearrangement joins TRBV19 to TRBJ2-5; D uncertain. The TCR was taken from a human donor who had recovered from COVID-19. The sequencing here drew on peripheral blood, taken after recovery from COVID-19. The chain's CDR3 is CASGIGGRKETQYF. In nucleotides, the CDR3 is TGTGCCAGCGGTATAGGTGGCAGAAAAGAGACCCAGTACTTC.